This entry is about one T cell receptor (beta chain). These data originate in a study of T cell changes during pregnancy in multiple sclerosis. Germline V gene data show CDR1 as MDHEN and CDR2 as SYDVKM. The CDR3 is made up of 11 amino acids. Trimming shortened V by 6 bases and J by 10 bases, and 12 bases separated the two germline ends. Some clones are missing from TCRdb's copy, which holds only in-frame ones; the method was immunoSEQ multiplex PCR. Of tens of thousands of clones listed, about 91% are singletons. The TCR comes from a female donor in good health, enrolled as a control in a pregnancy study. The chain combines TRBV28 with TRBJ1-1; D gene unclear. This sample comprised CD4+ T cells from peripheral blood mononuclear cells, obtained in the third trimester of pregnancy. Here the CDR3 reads CASSFTAGAFF. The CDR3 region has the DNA TGTGCCAGCAGCTTCACAGCGGGAGCTTTCTTT.